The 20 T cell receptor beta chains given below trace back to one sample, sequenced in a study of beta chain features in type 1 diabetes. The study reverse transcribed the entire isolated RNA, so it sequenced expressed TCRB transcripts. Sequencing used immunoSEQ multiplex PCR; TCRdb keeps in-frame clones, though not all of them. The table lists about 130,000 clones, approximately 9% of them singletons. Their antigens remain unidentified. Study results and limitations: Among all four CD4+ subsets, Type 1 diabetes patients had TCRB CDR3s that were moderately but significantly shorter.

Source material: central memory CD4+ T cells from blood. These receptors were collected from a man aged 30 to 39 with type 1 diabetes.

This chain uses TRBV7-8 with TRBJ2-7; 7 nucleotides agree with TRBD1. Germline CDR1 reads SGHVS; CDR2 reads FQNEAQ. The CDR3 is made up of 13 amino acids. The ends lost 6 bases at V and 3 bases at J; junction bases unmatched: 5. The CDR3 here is CASRRTGDYEQYF. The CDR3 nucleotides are TGTGCCAGCAGGAGAACAGGGGACTACGAGCAGTACTTC.

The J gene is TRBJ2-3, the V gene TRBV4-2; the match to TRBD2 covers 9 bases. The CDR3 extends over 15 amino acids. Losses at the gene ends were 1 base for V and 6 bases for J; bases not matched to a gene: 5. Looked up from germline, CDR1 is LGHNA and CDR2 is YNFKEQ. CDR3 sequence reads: CASSQVAGGPDTQYF. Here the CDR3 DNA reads TGTGCCAGCAGCCAAGTCGCGGGGGGGCCGGATACGCAGTATTTT.

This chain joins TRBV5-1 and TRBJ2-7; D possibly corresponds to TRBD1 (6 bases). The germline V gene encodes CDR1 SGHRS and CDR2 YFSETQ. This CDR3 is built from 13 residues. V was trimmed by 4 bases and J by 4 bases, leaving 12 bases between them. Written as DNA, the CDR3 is TGCGCCAGCAGCGATGGACAGTTTTACGAGCAGTACTTC. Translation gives CASSDGQFYEQYF.

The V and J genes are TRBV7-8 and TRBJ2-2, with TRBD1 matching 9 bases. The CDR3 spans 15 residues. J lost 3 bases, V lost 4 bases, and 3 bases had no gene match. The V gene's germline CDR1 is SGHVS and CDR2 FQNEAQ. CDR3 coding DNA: TGTGCCAGCAGCTATGGACAGGGGTACACCGGGGAGCTGTTTTTT. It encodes CASSYGQGYTGELFF.

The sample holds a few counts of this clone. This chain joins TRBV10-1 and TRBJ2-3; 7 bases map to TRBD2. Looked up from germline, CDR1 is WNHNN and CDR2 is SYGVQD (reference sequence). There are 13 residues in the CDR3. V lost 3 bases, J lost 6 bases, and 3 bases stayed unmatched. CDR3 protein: CASSDTSVDTQYF. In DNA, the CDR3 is TGCGCCAGCAGTGACACTAGCGTGGATACGCAGTATTTT.

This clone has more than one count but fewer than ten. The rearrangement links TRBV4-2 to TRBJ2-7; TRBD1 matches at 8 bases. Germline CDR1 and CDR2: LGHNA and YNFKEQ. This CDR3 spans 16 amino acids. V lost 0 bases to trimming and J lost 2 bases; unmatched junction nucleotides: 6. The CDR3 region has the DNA TGTGCCAGCAGCCAAGAGTGGTCACAGGGGGCCTACGAGCAGTACTTC. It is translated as CASSQEWSQGAYEQYF.

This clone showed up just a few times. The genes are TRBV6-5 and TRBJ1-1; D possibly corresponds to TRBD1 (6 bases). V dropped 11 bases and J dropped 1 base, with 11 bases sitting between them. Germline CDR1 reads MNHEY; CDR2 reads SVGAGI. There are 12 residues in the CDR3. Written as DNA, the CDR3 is TGTGCCGTCCGACAGGAGAACACTGAAGCTTTCTTT. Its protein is CAVRQENTEAFF.

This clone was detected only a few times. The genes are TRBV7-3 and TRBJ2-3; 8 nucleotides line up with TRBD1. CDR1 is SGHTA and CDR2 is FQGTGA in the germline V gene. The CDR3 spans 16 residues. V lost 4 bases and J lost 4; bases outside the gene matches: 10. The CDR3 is CASSSQGAGWADTQYF. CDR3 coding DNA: TGTGCCAGCAGCTCCCAGGGGGCGGGGTGGGCAGATACGCAGTATTTT.

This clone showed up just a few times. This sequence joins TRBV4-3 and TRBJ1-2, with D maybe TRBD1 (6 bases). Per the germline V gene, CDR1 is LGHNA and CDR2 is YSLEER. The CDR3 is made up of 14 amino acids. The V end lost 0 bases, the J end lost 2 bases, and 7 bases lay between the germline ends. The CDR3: CASSQDDRNYGYTF. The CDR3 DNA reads TGCGCCAGCAGCCAAGATGACAGGAACTATGGCTACACCTTC.

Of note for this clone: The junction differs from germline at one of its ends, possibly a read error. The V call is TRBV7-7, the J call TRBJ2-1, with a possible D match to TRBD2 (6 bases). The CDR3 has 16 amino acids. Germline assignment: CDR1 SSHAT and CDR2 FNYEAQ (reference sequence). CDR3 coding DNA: TGTGCTAGCAGCTTAGGCGAGGAGGGTGGGTCCAATGAGCAGTTCTTC. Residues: CASSLGEEGGSNEQFF.

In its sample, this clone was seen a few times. The CDR3 sequence: CASSLGTSGGDTQYF. In DNA, the CDR3 is TGTGCCAGCAGCTTAGGGACTAGCGGGGGCGATACGCAGTATTTT. The chain carries TRBV7-9 and TRBJ2-3, with TRBD2 identical over 13 bases. V dropped 1 base and J dropped 6; count of bases not matched to a gene: 1. CDR3 length: 15 residues. Germline V gene lookup returns CDR1 SEHNR and CDR2 FQNEAQ (reference sequence).

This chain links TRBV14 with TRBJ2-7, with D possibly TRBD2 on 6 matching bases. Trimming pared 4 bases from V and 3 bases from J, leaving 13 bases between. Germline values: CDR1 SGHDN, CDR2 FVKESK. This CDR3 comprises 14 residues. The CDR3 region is CASSPGPGDYEQYF. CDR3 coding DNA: TGTGCCAGCAGCCCTGGGCCGGGAGACTACGAGCAGTACTTC.

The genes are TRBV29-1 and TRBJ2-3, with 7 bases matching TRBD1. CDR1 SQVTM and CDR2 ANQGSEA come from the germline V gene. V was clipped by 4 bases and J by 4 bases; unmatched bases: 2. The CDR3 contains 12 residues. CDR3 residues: CSVAGTADTQYF. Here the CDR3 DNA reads TGCAGCGTTGCCGGGACAGCAGATACGCAGTATTTT.

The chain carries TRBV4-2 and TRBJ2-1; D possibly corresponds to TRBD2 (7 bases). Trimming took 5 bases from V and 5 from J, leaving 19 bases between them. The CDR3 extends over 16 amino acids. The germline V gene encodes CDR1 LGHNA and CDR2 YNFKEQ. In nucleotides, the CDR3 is TGTGCCAGCAGCTCCCCTTTAGGGGGGGGGAACAATGAGCAGTTCTTC. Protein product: CASSSPLGGGNNEQFF.

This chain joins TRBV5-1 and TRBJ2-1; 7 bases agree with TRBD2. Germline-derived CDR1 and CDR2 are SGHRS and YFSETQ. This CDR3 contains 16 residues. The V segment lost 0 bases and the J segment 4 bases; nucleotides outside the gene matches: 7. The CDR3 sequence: CASSLASGANYNEQFF. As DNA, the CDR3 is TGCGCCAGCAGCTTGGCCAGCGGGGCCAATTACAATGAGCAGTTCTTC. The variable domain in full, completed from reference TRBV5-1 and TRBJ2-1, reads KAGVTQTPRYLIKTRGQQVTLSCSPISGHRSVSWYQQTPGQGLQFLFEYFSETQRNKGNFPGRFSGRQFSNSRSEMNVSTLELGDSALYLCASSLASGANYNEQFFGPGTRLTVL.

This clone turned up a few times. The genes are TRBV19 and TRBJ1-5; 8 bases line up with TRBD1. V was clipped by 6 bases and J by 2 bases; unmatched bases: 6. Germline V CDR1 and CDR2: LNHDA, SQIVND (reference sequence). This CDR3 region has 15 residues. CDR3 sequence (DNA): TGTGCCAGTAGAGCGGAGGGACAGGGCAATCAGCCCCAGCATTTT. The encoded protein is CASRAEGQGNQPQHF.

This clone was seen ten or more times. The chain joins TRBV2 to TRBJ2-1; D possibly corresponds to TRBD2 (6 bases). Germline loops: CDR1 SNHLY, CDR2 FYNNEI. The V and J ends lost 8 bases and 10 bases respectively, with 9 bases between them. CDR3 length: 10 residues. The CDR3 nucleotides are TGTGCCAGCTCCCGGGAGGAGCAGTTCTTC. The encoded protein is CASSREEQFF.

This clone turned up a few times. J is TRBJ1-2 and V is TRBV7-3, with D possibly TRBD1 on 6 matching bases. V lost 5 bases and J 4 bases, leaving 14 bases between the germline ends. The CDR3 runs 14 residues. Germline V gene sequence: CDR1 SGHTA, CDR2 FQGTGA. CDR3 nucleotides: TGTGCCAGCAGCCCGGGGGGGCTCGGCTATGGCTACACCTTC. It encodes CASSPGGLGYGYTF.

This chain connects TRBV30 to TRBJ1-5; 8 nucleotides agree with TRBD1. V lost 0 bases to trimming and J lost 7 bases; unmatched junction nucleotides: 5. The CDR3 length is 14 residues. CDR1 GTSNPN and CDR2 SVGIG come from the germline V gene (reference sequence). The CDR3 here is CAWSVGQGRQPQHF. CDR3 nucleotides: TGTGCCTGGAGTGTCGGACAGGGAAGACAGCCCCAGCATTTT.

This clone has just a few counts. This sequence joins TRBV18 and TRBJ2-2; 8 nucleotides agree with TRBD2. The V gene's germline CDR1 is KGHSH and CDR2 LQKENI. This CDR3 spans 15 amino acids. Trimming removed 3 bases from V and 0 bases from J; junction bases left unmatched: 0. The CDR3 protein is CASSPRGANTGELFF. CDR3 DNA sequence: TGTGCCAGCTCACCGCGGGGGGCGAACACCGGGGAGCTGTTTTTT.